This TCR beta chain comes out of a study of T-cell memory formation after mild COVID-19. Study at large: TCR clustering was largely donor specific. Whole-study results and caveats: CD4+ clones that contracted lay mainly in CM and EM; CD8+ ones lay in EMRA.

The germline V gene has CDR1 MGHRA and CDR2 YSYEKL. The CDR3 sequence is 14 residues long. Trimming left V 0 bases short and J 7 bases short, with 10 bases between. Sample barcodes and UMIs were carried by the TCR alpha and TCR beta cDNA libraries that 5'RACE generated with constant-segment primers. TCRdb redid the calling of the 5' RACE reads with MiXCR, one entry per CDR3 protein. Of about 140,000 distinct CDR3 sequences in the sample, 11% to 15% were seen once. In its sample, this clonotype was seen a few times. The target antigen is unknown. The sequencing sample was made of PBMCs or a T cell subset sorted from them (not recorded which). The V gene is TRBV4-1, the J gene TRBJ1-5; no definite D call. The receptor comes from an adult woman who had mild COVID-19 (a few samples of this study predate the infection). Cell type and time point are not known. CDR3 residues: CASSQETGYQPQHF. CDR3 in DNA: TGCGCCAGCAGCCAAGAAACGGGGTACCAGCCCCAGCATTTT.